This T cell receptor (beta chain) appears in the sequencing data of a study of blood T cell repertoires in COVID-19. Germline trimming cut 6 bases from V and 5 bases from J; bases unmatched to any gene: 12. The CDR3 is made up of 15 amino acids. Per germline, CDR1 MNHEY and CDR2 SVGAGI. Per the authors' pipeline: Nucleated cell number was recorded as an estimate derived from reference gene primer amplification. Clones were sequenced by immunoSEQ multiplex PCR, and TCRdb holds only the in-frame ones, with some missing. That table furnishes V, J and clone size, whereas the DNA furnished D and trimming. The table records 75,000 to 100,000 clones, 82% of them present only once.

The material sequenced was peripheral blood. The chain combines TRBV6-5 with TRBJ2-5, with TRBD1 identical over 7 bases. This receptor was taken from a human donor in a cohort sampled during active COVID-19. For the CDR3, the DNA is TGTGCCAGCAGAAAAGTGCCAGGGGGTGGGGAGACCCAGTACTTC. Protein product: CASRKVPGGGETQYF.